This paragraph covers one T cell receptor beta chain sequence. Donors were grouped by their self-reported clinical history. This entry comes from a study of blood T cell repertoires in COVID-19. TCRdb's table, derived via immunoSEQ multiplex PCR, lists solely in-frame clones and lacks some. The repertoire consists of around 290,000 clones, with around nine tenths occurring once and the leading ten covering under 3%. The CDR3 runs to 14 residues. V shed 0 bases and J 4 bases; nucleotides not matched to a gene: 5. Germline assignment: CDR1 SQVTM and CDR2 ANQGSEA. The rearrangement links TRBV29-1 to TRBJ2-7; TRBD2 matches 8 bases. This TCR was recovered from a woman between 18 and 29 years old who had recovered from COVID-19. Specimen: PBMCs or T cells enriched from blood (not recorded which). CDR3 loop: CSVEESSGGYEQYF. DNA of the CDR3: TGCAGCGTTGAAGAGTCAAGCGGGGGATACGAGCAGTACTTC.